A selection of T cell receptor beta chains follows, all from one sample in a study of blood T cell repertoires in COVID-19. Sequencing used immunoSEQ multiplex PCR; TCRdb keeps in-frame clones, though not all of them. The profile shows 40,000 or so clones, roughly nine tenths of them singletons. The material sequenced was peripheral blood. The receptors here all came from a man aged 55 to 70 with COVID-19, enrolled during active disease. The CDR3 runs from the conserved cysteine through the conserved F or W. The order of the fields is D gene, clone size, V gene, J gene, CDR3 DNA, CDR3 protein. The D gene is left open where the match is weak. Not every row has a clone size; where given, it reads once, few, many or a size class.

TRBD2	-	TRBV5-1	TRBJ2-3	TGCGCCAGCAGCTTACTAGCGGGAGACGGGTATACGCAGTATTTT	CASSLLAGDGYTQYF
-	-	TRBV19	TRBJ2-7	TGTGCCAGTAGTACTGAGCTGGCGTCAGGGGTACCCTACGAGCAGTACTTC	CASSTELASGVPYEQYF
-	-	TRBV27	TRBJ2-3	TGTGCCAGCAGTTTACAGTCTCCCCCGCGGGCAGATACGCAGTATTTT	CASSLQSPPRADTQYF
TRBD2	-	TRBV5-1	TRBJ2-5	TGCGCCAGCAGCTCCCTTATAGCGGGAGGAGAGACCCAGTACTTC	CASSSLIAGGETQYF
-	-	TRBV27	TRBJ2-3	TGTGCCAGCATTGGGAGCTACACAGATACGCAGTATTTT	CASIGSYTDTQYF
-	-	TRBV28	TRBJ2-5	TGTGCCAGCAGTCGTGACGGTGGGTACGGGGAGACCCAGTACTTC	CASSRDGGYGETQYF
TRBD1	-	TRBV5-1	TRBJ2-2	TGCGCCAGCAGCTTACGACAGGGGGCCGACGGGGAGCTGTTTTTT	CASSLRQGADGELFF
TRBD2	-	TRBV30	TRBJ2-3	TGTGCCTGCCCCCGGGGGGTCCTGGGGCCAGATACGCAGTATTTT	CACPRGVLGPDTQYF
-	-	TRBV30	TRBJ1-4	TGTGCCTGGGGTCCCGGGCAGGGCGAAAAACTGTTTTTT	CAWGPGQGEKLFF
-	-	TRBV5-4	TRBJ2-7	TGTGCCAGCAGCCCGACAGGCGTGACCTACGAGCAGTACTTC	CASSPTGVTYEQYF
-	once	TRBV18	TRBJ2-1	TGTGCCAGCTCACGGGTTACGGGAGACTATGTGAATGAGCAGTTCTTC	CASSRVTGDYVNEQFF
TRBD1	-	TRBV28	TRBJ1-2	TGTGCCAGCAGGAGGGACAGGGCGGAGGTAGGCTACACCTTC	CASRRDRAEVGYTF
-	few	TRBV30	TRBJ2-7	TGTGCCTGGGAACTACAGGGAGAGCAGTACTTC	CAWELQGEQYF
-	-	TRBV6-5	TRBJ1-1	TGTGCCAGCAGCTATGACATGAACACTGAAGCTTTCTTT	CASSYDMNTEAFF
TRBD1	-	TRBV18	TRBJ1-3	TGTGCCAGCTCACCAGAGGGACAGAGCTCTGGAAACACCATATATTTT	CASSPEGQSSGNTIYF
TRBD2	-	TRBV7-3	TRBJ2-7	TGTGCCAGCAGCTTAACTTCAGCAGCGGGAGCGCTGTACTTC	CASSLTSAAGALYF
-	-	TRBV20-1	TRBJ2-7	TGCAGTGCTAGTGGACCTCGGGACGAGCAGTACTTC	CSASGPRDEQYF
-	-	TRBV19	TRBJ1-1	TGTGCCAGTAGAGACACCGTACAGGTAATCCAGGCTTTCTTT	CASRDTVQVIQAFF
TRBD2	few	TRBV28	TRBJ2-7	TGTGCCAGCAGTCCTAGCGGGAGGACCTACGAGCAGTACTTC	CASSPSGRTYEQYF
-	few	TRBV9	TRBJ1-2	TGTGCCAGCAGCGTAGGGCAGAACCCGTATGGCTACACCTTC	CASSVGQNPYGYTF
TRBD2	-	TRBV11-2	TRBJ2-7	TGTGCCAGCAGCTTTAAAACTAGCGGGGTCTATTTCTCCTACGAGCAGTACTTC	CASSFKTSGVYFSYEQYF